This TCR beta chain is drawn from a study of T cell repertoires in cytomegalovirus infection (dated by TCRdb to 2018 to 2020). Background on the whole study: Alongside well-studied HLA-B-restricted epitopes, the peptide stimulations were aimed at recently identified HLA-C-restricted CMV epitopes, whose presentation resists viral immunomodulation. Donor HLA type was relevant to the analysis, as public TCR beta signatures indicated carriage of CMV infection together with the matching HLA type.

In the case of this clonotype: It has no known antigen specificity. Nothing much larger sits one base from this clone, and base qualities are not available.

The CDR3, from cysteine to phenylalanine, totals 15 residues. Only the CDR3 DNA is retained, 45 bases long and in frame from the first base. The germline V gene encodes CDR1 SQVTM and CDR2 ANQGSEA. Unmatched junction bases come to 10, with V trimmed by 7 bases and J by 7 bases. Explained via the paper, the treatment or condition label denotes: in vitro stimulation with specific CMV peptide epitopes to enrich CMV-specific T cells. General findings and caveats noted by the study authors: The ex vivo response was dominated by HLA-C-restricted CMV-specific TCR beta clonotypes, and the single most frequent clonotype in two of eight donors was supplied by these HLA-C-restricted clonotypes. In both this cohort and an independent roughly 330-donor cohort, the cumulative frequency of public TCR beta family members distinguished carriers of CMV infection plus the relevant HLA type.

This sample was sequenced with an Illumina HiSeq 1500. The public reads were reprocessed in TCRdb via fastp at Q25 and MiXCR, keeping in-frame beta chains. Rows are unified per CDR3 protein, each entry keeping the most common DNA and genes. The sample yields 250,000 to 300,000 distinct CDR3 sequences; 20% to 25% were counted once. About 21% of the sample comes from the top ten. The sequences come from cultured PBMCs, collected from culture after CMV antigen stimulation. The V and J segments used are TRBV29-1 and TRBJ2-3; a stretch of 14 junction bases matches TRBD2. The clonotype originates from a human donor in good health (CMV status not recorded). Some clones in this sample may be carry-over from other donors' samples. Here is the DNA: TGCAGCGCAGAACCCGGGACTAGCGGGAGTAATACGCAGTATTTT. Translated, it reads CSAEPGTSGSNTQYF.